This TCR beta chain was retrieved from a study of identifying expanded T cells in peripheral blood. Study-level findings and limits: Over about two and four weeks, about 17 and 20 clones changed, versus 1.2 between replicates.

The CDR3 consists of 13 residues. The germline V gene encodes CDR1 SGHAT and CDR2 FQNNGV. Trimming cost V 5 bases and J 6 bases; bases outside gene matches: 4. Only in-frame clones appear in the TCRdb table, and some are missing; sequencing was by immunoSEQ multiplex PCR. The table includes 100,000 or so clones, over 80% detected once. As concerns this clone: Its antigen remains unknown.

The J gene is TRBJ1-2, the V gene TRBV11-2; 9 nucleotides agree with TRBD1. The receptor comes from a person aged 18 to 75 in good health. Sequenced material: blood. CDR3 nucleotides: TGTGCCAGCAGCGGCTACAGGGGGCATGGCTACACCTTC. This encodes CASSGYRGHGYTF.